Each of the 9 T cell receptor beta chains below was sequenced from the same sample in a study of patients and donors after allogeneic stem cell transplantation. TCRdb itself ran the RT-PCR reads through MiXCR, one entry per CDR3 protein. The sample includes about 230,000 distinct CDR3 sequences, about 14% of them seen just once. Source material: blood, either unsorted or a sorted T cell fraction (not recorded which). The receptors originated from a human donor who was either an allogeneic HSCT recipient or a stem cell or donor lymphocyte infusion donor (not recorded which). It is not recorded whose cells these are; they may come from a transplant donor.

As concerns this clonotype: This may arise from a read error, as a much more abundant clone is one base away. V is TRBV28 and J is TRBJ1-1, with D uncertain. CDR3 length equals 14 residues. CDR1 is MDHEN and CDR2 is SYDVKM in the germline V gene. Between the trimmed V and J ends, which lost 10 bases and 4 bases, there was a span of 19 bases. CDR3 in DNA: TGTGCCACCCAAGGGCAGGAGGCGGCCACTGAAGCTTTCTTT. Protein: CATQGQEAATEAFF.

Comment on this clonotype: A read error may explain this, as a much larger clone is one base away. This chain links TRBV5-6 with TRBJ1-1, with 7 bases that match TRBD1. The trim removed 1 base at V and 1 base at J, leaving 1 base unmatched. This CDR3 region has 14 residues. The germline CDR1 and CDR2 sequences are SGHDT and YYEEEE. This chain's CDR3 is CASSLTGANTEAFF. In nucleotides, the CDR3 is TGTGCCAGCAGCTTGACAGGGGCGAACACTGAAGCTTTCTTT.

The chain recombines TRBV3-1 with TRBJ2-2, with TRBD2 matching over 8 bases. CDR1 is LGHDT, CDR2 YNNKEL, per germline (reference sequence). The CDR3 sequence is 17 residues long. V lost 0 bases, J lost 6 bases, and 9 bases stayed unmatched. CDR3 sequence reads: CASSQDSGTRGSGELFF. The CDR3 region has the DNA TGTGCCAGCAGCCAAGACTCGGGGACTAGAGGGTCCGGGGAGCTGTTTTTT.

The chain joins TRBV3-1 to TRBJ1-1; 8 bases are a match to TRBD1. The germline V gene encodes CDR1 LGHDT and CDR2 YNNKEL (reference sequence). The length of the CDR3 is 12 residues. The ends lost 1 base at V and 8 bases at J; junction bases unmatched: 0. In DNA form, the CDR3 reads TGTGCCAGCAGCCAAGGGGACAGGGAAGCTTTCTTT. Translated, it gives CASSQGDREAFF.

This clonotype was seen at least ten times. This chain connects TRBV12-3 or TRBV12-4 to TRBJ2-3; 8 positions match TRBD1. The CDR3 length is 15 residues. Trimming removed 6 bases from V and 1 base from J; junction bases left unmatched: 6. As DNA, the CDR3 is TGTGCCAGCAGCCGAGGACAGGGCCGCACAGATACGCAGTATTTT. This sequence encodes CASSRGQGRTDTQYF.

This clonotype was counted many times. V and J are TRBV20-1 and TRBJ2-1; D is possibly TRBD1 (5 bases). Germline V gives CDR1 DFQATT, CDR2 SNEGSKA (reference sequence). V was cut by 6 bases and J by 8 bases, with 11 bases left in between. CDR3 length equals 11 residues. The DNA for the CDR3 is TGCAGTGCACCAGACAGTGATGAGCAGTTCTTC. Translation gives CSAPDSDEQFF.

V and J are TRBV7-3 and TRBJ2-1, with TRBD1 identical over 7 bases. The CDR3 runs to 16 residues. Germline loops: CDR1 SGHTA, CDR2 FQGTGA. Unmatched junction bases numbered 6, after V lost 4 bases and J lost 0 bases. The CDR3 is CASSSRGQSSYNEQFF. The CDR3 DNA reads TGTGCCAGCAGCTCGAGGGGGCAGAGCTCCTACAATGAGCAGTTCTTC.

The gene calls are TRBV20-1 and TRBJ1-4; TRBD1 might be the D (6 bases). Germline CDR1 reads DFQATT; CDR2 reads SNEGSKA (reference sequence). The length of the CDR3 is 10 residues. CDR3 bases: TGCCCCCCAGGGGAGGAAAAACTGTTTTTT. It codes for CPPGEEKLFF.

The chain uses TRBV7-9 and TRBJ2-5; 15 bases are a match to TRBD2. V shed 4 bases and J 6 bases; nucleotides not matched to a gene: 6. This CDR3 has 16 residues. CDR1 is SEHNR and CDR2 is FQNEAQ in the germline V gene (reference sequence). CDR3: CASSSIGLAGGQTQYF. CDR3 DNA sequence: TGTGCCAGCAGCTCCATAGGACTAGCGGGGGGGCAGACCCAGTACTTC.